This entry is about one T cell receptor (beta chain). What this receptor recognizes is not known. Qualities for individual bases were not recorded, and no much larger clone is one base off. V is pared back by 1 base and J by 7 bases, with 18 bases lying between the germline termini. Inclusive of the bounding cysteine and phenylalanine, the CDR3 is 15 residues long. Left in the record is the CDR3 DNA by itself, 45 bases read in frame from the first base. CDR1 and CDR2 were assigned from the germline V gene as SGHRS and YFSETQ. The data were taken from a study of glioma-infiltrating T cells after dendritic cell vaccination (dated by TCRdb to the mid-2010s). Turning to the overall study: Of the approximately 15 glioblastoma patients in the cohort, all drawn from Phase I and II dendritic cell vaccination trials, 9 were newly diagnosed and 6 had recurrent disease. Between 2003 and 2012, patients were given autologous tumor lysate-pulsed dendritic cell vaccination. The vaccine consisted of monocyte-derived dendritic cells cultured approximately seven days with IL-4 and GM-CSF, then pulsed overnight with autologous tumor lysate. Patients received three intradermal dendritic cell vaccine injections at biweekly intervals in the arm below the axilla. Deep sequencing of TCR beta CDR3 regions was used to quantify tumor-infiltrating lymphocyte content and compare tumor and blood repertoires in dendritic cell-vaccinated glioblastoma patients. Survival after dendritic cell vaccination was correlated with TCR sequencing metrics, including TIL content and tumor-blood repertoire overlap.

Sample time point, as interpreted from the label and publication: after dendritic cell vaccination, including at tumor progression/relapse. To be selected, patients needed enough residual fresh-frozen tumor tissue and more than two years of available survival data. An isocitrate dehydrogenase mutation was not carried by any of the glioblastoma patients, although molecular status was otherwise variable. PBMC were collected before vaccination, two weeks after the third vaccination, and at tumor progression if tumor progression occurred. The Qiagen DNeasy Blood extraction Kit was used for extraction of genomic DNA. What the work shows at the level of the full study, not this receptor alone: The three-group TCR overlap response model was described as speculative and requiring prospective validation. Higher estimated pretreatment TIL content predicted longer time to progression and overall survival after dendritic cell vaccination. The cohort was small and heterogeneous, and full blood and tumor sets were available for few patients, with initial-recurrent tumor pairs available for even fewer patients. TCR clonality showed no direct relationship with survival, which suggests that a diverse polyclonal response may be important.

TCRB CDR3 regions were amplified from around 1.9 ug genomic DNA, or all available DNA if less, using the immunoSEQ assay. The multiplex PCR employed 60 forward primers targeting TCR V beta segments and 13 reverse primers targeting J beta segments. To estimate the number of reads per starting template, synthetic control templates were added to each sample at limiting dilution. Sequencing produced 87 bp reads on the Illumina HiSeq System. On the authors' methods: PCR and sequencing errors were removed by merging closely related sequences with a nearest neighbor algorithm. TCR overlap was defined as the percentage of unique tumor TCR beta sequences that were also found in the peripheral blood of the same patient. TCRdb's version of the immuneACCESS table is confined to in-frame rearrangements and falls short of the full clone set. An unresolved V gene accounts for under half of the shortfall where checked; the remainder is of unknown origin. V, J and clone size reflect that table, while D and trimming were determined from the DNA. The sample table shows about 76,000 clones, and roughly 84% are seen once. Of the sample, more than 2% is held by the ten largest clones.

This receptor was taken from a human donor with glioblastoma. The sequencing here drew on blood, taken after dendritic cell vaccination. The sequence links TRBV5-1 to TRBJ2-7, with TRBD1 tentatively as D gene (6 bases match). The CDR3 region has the sequence CASSLRPGETREQYF. The base sequence is TGCGCCAGCAGCTTGAGGCCAGGGGAGACGCGGGAGCAGTACTTC.